This record concerns one T cell receptor (beta chain) sequence. The method was immunoSEQ multiplex PCR; TCRdb's version includes in-frame clones alone and lacks a portion of them. The top ten hold 10% to 15% of the sample, which has about 140,000 clones, around 94% seen once. V lost 3 bases, J lost 4 bases, and 12 bases lay in between. This CDR3 contains 13 residues. The germline CDR1 and CDR2 sequences are GTSNPN and SVGIG (reference sequence). This specimen belongs to a study of control samples from healthy donors and cancer patients. Source material: blood. This chain joins TRBV30 and TRBJ1-2; D not resolved. This TCR was recovered from a man in his forties or fifties in good health. The CDR3 spells CAWSPGQSYGYTF. The CDR3 nucleotides read TGTGCCTGGAGCCCCGGGCAGAGCTATGGCTACACCTTC.